These 16 T cell receptor beta chains share one sample of origin, sequenced in a study of cytomegalovirus exposure and HLA in healthy donors (TCRdb year 2017). Library preparation was by the immunoSEQ multiplex PCR assay. For the multiplex PCR, a mixture combining 60 forward primers for TCR Vbeta segments and 13 reverse primers for TCR Jbeta segments was used. TCRdb retrieved this table from immuneACCESS and kept in-frame rearrangements only. Not all clones are present; in checked studies, unresolved V genes account for under half, and no reason is known for the remainder. This sample's clone table shows approximately 200,000 clones. Jointly, the top ten make up almost 0.75% of the sample. Sequenced sample: PBMCs. These receptors were obtained from a boy aged 5-17 years in good health and CMV-seronegative.

On this clone itself: The sample contains more than one DNA sequence encoding this CDR3. The chain uses TRBV5-1 and TRBJ1-1, with 10 bases identical to TRBD1. The length of the CDR3 is 14 residues. Germline trimming cut 4 bases from V and 9 bases from J; bases unmatched to any gene: 9. Germline V gives CDR1 SGHRS, CDR2 YFSETQ. The CDR3 loop is CASSLAGQGEKAFF. The CDR3 bases are TGCGCCAGCAGCCTGGCCGGACAGGGGGAAAAAGCTTTCTTT.

The gene calls are TRBV5-5 and TRBJ1-2, with D possibly matching TRBD1 (5 bases). Germline V gene lookup returns CDR1 SGHKS and CDR2 YYEKEE (reference sequence). The CDR3 is made up of 14 amino acids. V shed 5 bases and J shed 2 bases, with 13 bases lying between them. The CDR3 protein is CASRQEGRNYGYTF. CDR3 bases: TGTGCCAGCAGACAGGAGGGACGGAACTATGGCTACACCTTC.

The chain carries TRBV5-1 and TRBJ2-7, with 7 bases fitting TRBD2. CDR1 and CDR2 from the germline V gene are SGHRS and YFSETQ. CDR3 size: 15 residues. Unmatched junction bases numbered 7, after V lost 1 base and J lost 3 bases. CDR3 loop: CASSLTRGESYEQYF. The CDR3 DNA reads as TGCGCCAGCAGCTTGACCCGGGGGGAGAGCTACGAGCAGTACTTC. The full variable domain, completed using reference TRBV5-1 and TRBJ2-7, is KAGVTQTPRYLIKTRGQQVTLSCSPISGHRSVSWYQQTPGQGLQFLFEYFSETQRNKGNFPGRFSGRQFSNSRSEMNVSTLELGDSALYLCASSLTRGESYEQYFGPGTRLTVT.

The chain has TRBV13 and TRBJ2-7, with 11 bases identical to TRBD2. The CDR3 loop spans 18 amino acids. The trim removed 5 bases at V and 1 base at J, leaving 13 bases unmatched. Germline assignment: CDR1 PRHDT and CDR2 FYEKMQ (reference sequence). DNA for the CDR3: TGTGCCAGCAGCCAAAAGGGGAGACTAGCGGGGAATTCCTACGAGCAGTACTTC. Its translation: CASSQKGRLAGNSYEQYF. Combining the CDR3 with reference TRBV13 and TRBJ2-7 gives the whole variable domain AAGVIQSPRHLIKEKRETATLKCYPIPRHDTVYWYQQGPGQDPQFLISFYEKMQSDKGSIPDRFSAQQFSDYHSELNMSSLELGDSALYFCASSQKGRLAGNSYEQYFGPGTRLTVT.

J is TRBJ2-5 and V is TRBV30; the D gene is possibly TRBD1 (6 bases). The J call may be wrong; the DNA end is better matched by TRBJ2-7. Germline V gene data show CDR1 as GTSNPN and CDR2 as SVGIG (reference sequence). This CDR3 region has 13 residues. The CDR3 bases are TGTGCCCACCGGGACACCCAACGCTACGAGCAGTACTTC. This encodes CAHRDTQRYEQYF.

The chain recombines TRBV6-1 with TRBJ2-3, with 7 positions matching TRBD1. Germline assignment: CDR1 MNHNS and CDR2 SASEGT. The CDR3 spans 15 residues. The V and J ends lost 10 bases and 1 base, in that order; junction bases with no gene match: 11. CDR3 sequence (DNA): TGTGCCACCCTAAACAGGGGCGGACGCACAGATACGCAGTATTTT. Amino acids: CATLNRGGRTDTQYF.

The chain links TRBV19 to TRBJ1-1; 12 nucleotides match TRBD1. The germline V gene encodes CDR1 LNHDA and CDR2 SQIVND (reference sequence). The ends lost 5 bases at V and 5 bases at J; junction bases unmatched: 9. CDR3 length: 16 amino acids. CDR3 sequence: CASSRGQGALETEAFF. CDR3 coding DNA: TGTGCCAGTAGTCGGGGACAGGGGGCCTTGGAGACTGAAGCTTTCTTT.

The CDR3 region is CASSVPSQNTEAFF. The CDR3 DNA follows: TGCGCCAGCAGCGTTCCATCCCAGAACACTGAAGCTTTCTTT. The chain combines TRBV5-1 with TRBJ1-1; no clear D. This CDR3 spans 14 amino acids. Germline V gene lookup returns CDR1 SGHRS and CDR2 YFSETQ. Trimming cost V 4 bases and J 1 base, with 11 bases left between them. The variable domain in full, with the rest retrieved from reference TRBV5-1 and TRBJ1-1, is KAGVTQTPRYLIKTRGQQVTLSCSPISGHRSVSWYQQTPGQGLQFLFEYFSETQRNKGNFPGRFSGRQFSNSRSEMNVSTLELGDSALYLCASSVPSQNTEAFFGQGTRLTVV.

The chain is built from TRBV11-2 and TRBJ2-1; D possibly corresponds to TRBD2 (7 bases). The CDR3 totals 16 residues. CDR1 SGHAT and CDR2 FQNNGV come from the germline V gene. V lost 4 bases and J lost 6, with 19 bases in between. CDR3 sequence: CASSSAGQGILNEQFF. The CDR3 coding sequence is TGTGCCAGCAGCTCAGCGGGGCAGGGGATTCTCAATGAGCAGTTCTTC. The variable domain in full, completed from reference TRBV11-2 and TRBJ2-1, reads EAGVAQSPRYKIIEKRQSVAFWCNPISGHATLYWYQQILGQGPKLLIQFQNNGVVDDSQLPKDRFSAERLKGVDSTLKIQPAKLEDSAVYLCASSSAGQGILNEQFFGPGTRLTVL.

The CDR3 is CASSLGGTGGEYEQYF. For the CDR3, the DNA is TGCGCCAGCAGCTTGGGCGGGACAGGGGGCGAGTACGAGCAGTACTTC. The rearrangement joins TRBV5-1 to TRBJ2-7, with TRBD1 identical over 12 bases. The CDR3 is made up of 16 amino acids. Germline CDR1 SGHRS, CDR2 YFSETQ. V lost 0 bases to trimming and J lost 4 bases; unmatched junction nucleotides: 5.

The V call is TRBV2, the J call TRBJ2-2; tentative D call: TRBD1 (5 bases). This CDR3 is 13 amino acids long. Germline V gene sequence: CDR1 SNHLY, CDR2 FYNNEI. V lost 4 bases to trimming and J lost 6 bases, with 9 bases between them. In DNA form, the CDR3 reads TGTGCCAGCAGTGCCAGGGTTCCCGGGGAGCTGTTTTTT. Translating it yields CASSARVPGELFF.

The gene calls are TRBV2 and TRBJ2-1; D may be TRBD2 (6 bases). The germline V gene encodes CDR1 SNHLY and CDR2 FYNNEI. The ends were cut back, 0 bases at V and 12 bases at J, with 15 bases in the middle. The CDR3 contains 14 residues. This CDR3 is CASSEAGLWLGQFF. CDR3 nucleotide sequence: TGTGCCAGCAGTGAAGCGGGACTTTGGCTCGGGCAGTTCTTC.

V is TRBV5-6 and J is TRBJ2-5; maybe TRBD1 (5 bases). This CDR3 region has 15 residues. Germline V gene data show CDR1 as SGHDT and CDR2 as YYEEEE. V gave up 4 bases and J gave up 4 bases, with 17 bases separating them. The CDR3 DNA follows: TGTGCCAGCAGCCGAGACCAGGGTCGAGCAGAGACCCAGTACTTC. Protein: CASSRDQGRAETQYF.

This rearrangement joins TRBV4-1 to TRBJ1-6, with 9 nucleotides matching TRBD1. The CDR3 is made up of 15 amino acids. Looked up from germline, CDR1 is MGHRA and CDR2 is YSYEKL. The junction had 3 bases not matched to a gene; V was cut back by 2 bases and J by 7 bases. CDR3 DNA: TGCGCCAGCAGCCAACCGACAGGGGGGAATTCACCCCTCCACTTT. Translation: CASSQPTGGNSPLHF.

The chain has TRBV19 and TRBJ2-2; weak D call: TRBD1 (6 bases). CDR3 length: 14 amino acids. The V gene lost 7 bases and the J gene lost 5 bases, with 14 bases spanning the gap. Germline-derived CDR1 and CDR2 are LNHDA and SQIVND (reference sequence). The CDR3 nucleotides are TGTGCCAGTACCACAGGGTTCGGGACCGGGGAGCTGTTTTTT. Translation gives CASTTGFGTGELFF.

The chain carries TRBV12-5 and TRBJ2-6; D remains ambiguous. The CDR3 is 14 amino acids. V dropped 4 bases and J dropped 1 base, with 5 bases sitting between them. From germline, CDR1 is LGHNT and CDR2 FRNRAP. CDR3 sequence: CASGSGSGANVLTF. In DNA form, the CDR3 reads TGTGCTAGTGGTTCCGGGTCTGGGGCCAACGTCCTGACTTTC.